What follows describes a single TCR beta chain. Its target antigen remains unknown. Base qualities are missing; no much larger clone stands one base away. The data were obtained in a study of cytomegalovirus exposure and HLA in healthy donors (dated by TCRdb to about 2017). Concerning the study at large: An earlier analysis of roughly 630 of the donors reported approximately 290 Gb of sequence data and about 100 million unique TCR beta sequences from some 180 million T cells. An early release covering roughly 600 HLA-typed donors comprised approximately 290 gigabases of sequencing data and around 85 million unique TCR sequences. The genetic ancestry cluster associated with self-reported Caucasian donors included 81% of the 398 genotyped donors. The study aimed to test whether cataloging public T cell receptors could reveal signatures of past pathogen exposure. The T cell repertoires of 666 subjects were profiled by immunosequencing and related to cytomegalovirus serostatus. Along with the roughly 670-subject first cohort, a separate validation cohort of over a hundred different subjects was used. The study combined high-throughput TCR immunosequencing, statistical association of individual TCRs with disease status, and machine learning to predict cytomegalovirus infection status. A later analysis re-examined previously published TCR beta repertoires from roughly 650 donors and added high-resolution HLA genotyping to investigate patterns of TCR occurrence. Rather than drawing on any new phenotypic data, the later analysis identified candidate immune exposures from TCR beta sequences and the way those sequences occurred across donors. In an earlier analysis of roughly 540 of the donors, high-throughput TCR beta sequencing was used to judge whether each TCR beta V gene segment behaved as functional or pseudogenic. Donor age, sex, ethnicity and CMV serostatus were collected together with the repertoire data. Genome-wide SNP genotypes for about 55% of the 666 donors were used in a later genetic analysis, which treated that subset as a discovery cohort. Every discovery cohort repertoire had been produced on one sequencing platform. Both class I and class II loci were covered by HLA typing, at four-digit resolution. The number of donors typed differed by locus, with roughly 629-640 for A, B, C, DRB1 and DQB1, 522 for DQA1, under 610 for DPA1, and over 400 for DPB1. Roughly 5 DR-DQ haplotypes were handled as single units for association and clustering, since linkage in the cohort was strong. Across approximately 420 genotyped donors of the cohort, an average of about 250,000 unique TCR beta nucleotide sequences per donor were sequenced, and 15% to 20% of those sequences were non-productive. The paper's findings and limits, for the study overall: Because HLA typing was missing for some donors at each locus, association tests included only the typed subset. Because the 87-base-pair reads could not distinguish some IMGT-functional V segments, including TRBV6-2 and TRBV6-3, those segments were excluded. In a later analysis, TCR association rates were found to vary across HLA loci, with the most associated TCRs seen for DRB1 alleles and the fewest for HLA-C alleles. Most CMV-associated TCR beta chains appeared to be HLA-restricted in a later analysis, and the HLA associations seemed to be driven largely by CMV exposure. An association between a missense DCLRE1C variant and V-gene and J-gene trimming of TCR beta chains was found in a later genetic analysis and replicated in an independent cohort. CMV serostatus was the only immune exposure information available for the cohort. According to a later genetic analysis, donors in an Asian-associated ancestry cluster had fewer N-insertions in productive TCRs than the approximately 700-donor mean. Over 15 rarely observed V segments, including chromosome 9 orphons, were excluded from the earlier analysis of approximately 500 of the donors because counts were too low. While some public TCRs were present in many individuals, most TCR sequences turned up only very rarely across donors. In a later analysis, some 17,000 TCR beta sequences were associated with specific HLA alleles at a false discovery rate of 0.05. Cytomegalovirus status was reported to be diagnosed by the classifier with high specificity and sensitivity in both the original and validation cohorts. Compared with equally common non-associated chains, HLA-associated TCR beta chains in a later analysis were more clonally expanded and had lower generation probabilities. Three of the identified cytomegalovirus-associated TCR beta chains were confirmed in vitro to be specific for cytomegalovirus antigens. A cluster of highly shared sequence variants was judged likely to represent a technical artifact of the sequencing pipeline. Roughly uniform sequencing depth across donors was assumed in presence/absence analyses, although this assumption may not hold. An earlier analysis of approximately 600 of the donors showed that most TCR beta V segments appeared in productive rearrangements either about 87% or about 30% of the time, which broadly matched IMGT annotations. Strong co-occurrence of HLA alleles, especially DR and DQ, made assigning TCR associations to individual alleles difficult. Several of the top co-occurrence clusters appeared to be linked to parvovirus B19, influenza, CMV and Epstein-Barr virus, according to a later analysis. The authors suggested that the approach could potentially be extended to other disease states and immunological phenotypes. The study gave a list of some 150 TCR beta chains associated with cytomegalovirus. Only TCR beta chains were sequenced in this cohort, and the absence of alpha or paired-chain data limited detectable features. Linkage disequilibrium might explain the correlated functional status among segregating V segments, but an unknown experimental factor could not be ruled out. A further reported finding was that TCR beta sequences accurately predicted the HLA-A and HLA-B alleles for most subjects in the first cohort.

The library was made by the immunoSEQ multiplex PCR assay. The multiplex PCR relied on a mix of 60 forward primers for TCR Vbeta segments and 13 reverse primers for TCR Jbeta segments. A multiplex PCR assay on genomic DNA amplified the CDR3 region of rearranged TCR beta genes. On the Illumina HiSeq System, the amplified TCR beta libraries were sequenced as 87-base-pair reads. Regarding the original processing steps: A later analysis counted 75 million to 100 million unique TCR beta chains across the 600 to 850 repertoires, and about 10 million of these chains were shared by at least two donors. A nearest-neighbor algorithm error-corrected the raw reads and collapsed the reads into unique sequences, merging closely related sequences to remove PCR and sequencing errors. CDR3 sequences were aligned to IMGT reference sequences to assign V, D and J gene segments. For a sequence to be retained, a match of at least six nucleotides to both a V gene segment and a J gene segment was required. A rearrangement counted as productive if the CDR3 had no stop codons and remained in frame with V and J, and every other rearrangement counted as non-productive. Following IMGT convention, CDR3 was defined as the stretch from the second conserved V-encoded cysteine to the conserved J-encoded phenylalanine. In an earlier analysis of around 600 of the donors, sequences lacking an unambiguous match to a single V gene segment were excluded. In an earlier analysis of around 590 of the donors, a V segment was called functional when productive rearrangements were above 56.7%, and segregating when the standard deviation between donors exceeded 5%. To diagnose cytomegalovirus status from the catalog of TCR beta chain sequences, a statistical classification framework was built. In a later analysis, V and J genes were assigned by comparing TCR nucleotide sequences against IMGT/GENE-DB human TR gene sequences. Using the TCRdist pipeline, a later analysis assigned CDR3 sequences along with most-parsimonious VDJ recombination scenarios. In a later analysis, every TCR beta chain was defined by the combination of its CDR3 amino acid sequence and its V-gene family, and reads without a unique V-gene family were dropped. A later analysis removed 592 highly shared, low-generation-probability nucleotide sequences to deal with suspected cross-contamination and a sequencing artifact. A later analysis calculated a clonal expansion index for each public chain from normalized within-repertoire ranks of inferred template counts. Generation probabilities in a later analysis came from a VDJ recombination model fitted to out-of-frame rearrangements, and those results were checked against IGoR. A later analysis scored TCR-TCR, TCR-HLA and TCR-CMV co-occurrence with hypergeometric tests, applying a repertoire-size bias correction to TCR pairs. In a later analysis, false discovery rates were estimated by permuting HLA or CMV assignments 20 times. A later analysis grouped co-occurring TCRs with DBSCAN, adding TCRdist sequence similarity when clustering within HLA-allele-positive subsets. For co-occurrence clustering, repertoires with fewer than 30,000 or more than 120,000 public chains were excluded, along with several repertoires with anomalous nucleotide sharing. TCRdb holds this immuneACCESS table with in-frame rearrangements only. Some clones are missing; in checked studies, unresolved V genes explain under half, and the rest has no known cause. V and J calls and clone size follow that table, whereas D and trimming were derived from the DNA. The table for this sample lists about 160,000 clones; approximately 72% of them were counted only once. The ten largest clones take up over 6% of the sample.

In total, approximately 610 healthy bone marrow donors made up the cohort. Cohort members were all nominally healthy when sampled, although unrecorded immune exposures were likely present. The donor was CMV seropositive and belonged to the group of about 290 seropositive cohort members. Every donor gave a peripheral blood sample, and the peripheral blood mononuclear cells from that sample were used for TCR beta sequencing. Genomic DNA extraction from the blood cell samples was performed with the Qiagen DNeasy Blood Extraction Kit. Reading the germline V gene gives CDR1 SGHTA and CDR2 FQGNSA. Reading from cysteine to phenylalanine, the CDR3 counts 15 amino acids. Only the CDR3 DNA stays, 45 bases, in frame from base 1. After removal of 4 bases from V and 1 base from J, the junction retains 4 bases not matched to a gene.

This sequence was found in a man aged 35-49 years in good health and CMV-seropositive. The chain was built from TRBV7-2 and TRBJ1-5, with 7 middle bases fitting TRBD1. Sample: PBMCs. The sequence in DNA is TGTGCCAGCAGCTCGGGACAGAGCAGCAATCAGCCCCAGCATTTT. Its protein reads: CASSSGQSSNQPQHF.